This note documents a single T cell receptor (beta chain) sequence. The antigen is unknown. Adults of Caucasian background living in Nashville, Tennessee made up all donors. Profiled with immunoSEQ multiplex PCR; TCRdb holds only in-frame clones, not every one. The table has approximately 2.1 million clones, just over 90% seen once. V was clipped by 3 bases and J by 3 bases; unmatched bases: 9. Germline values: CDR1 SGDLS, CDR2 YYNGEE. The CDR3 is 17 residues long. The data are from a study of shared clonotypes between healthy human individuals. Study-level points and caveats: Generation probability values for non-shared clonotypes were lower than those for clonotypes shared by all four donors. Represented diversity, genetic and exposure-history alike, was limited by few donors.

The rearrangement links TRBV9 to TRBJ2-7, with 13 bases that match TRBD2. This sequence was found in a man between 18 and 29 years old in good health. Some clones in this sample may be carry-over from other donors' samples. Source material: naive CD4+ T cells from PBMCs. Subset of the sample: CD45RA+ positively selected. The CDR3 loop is CASSGSGLAGSIYEQYF. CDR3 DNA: TGTGCCAGCAGCGGTTCGGGACTAGCGGGATCGATCTACGAGCAGTACTTC.